Below, 25 T cell receptor beta chains from the same sample are listed, as sequenced in a study of beta chain features in type 1 diabetes. As every portion of the isolated RNA was reverse transcribed, the sequencing read expressed TCRB transcripts. Measured with immunoSEQ multiplex PCR; TCRdb has only the in-frame clones, and not every one. Among roughly 42,000 clones listed, roughly 50% were seen once. Sequencing was carried out using stem cell memory CD4+ T cells from blood. The receptors come from a woman aged 25 to 39 in good health.

The chain links TRBV18 to TRBJ2-7, with 7 bases lining up with TRBD1. Germline V gives CDR1 KGHSH, CDR2 LQKENI. Trimming cost V 8 bases and J 3 bases; bases outside gene matches: 7. The CDR3 contains 13 residues. CDR3 in DNA: TGTGCCAGCCAACGACAGGGTATCTACGAGCAGTACTTC. Its translation is CASQRQGIYEQYF.

In regard to this clone: A read error may produce the germline difference seen at one junction end. V and J are TRBV7-7 and TRBJ2-5, with a weak D call TRBD2 (5 bases). This CDR3 comprises 13 residues. CDR1 is SSHAT, CDR2 FNYEAQ, per germline (reference sequence). In DNA form, the CDR3 reads TGTGCTAGCAGCTTAGGACTGCCGGAGACCCAGTACTTC. Amino acids: CASSLGLPETQYF.

This clone came up a few times. The rearrangement links TRBV7-2 to TRBJ2-3, with D maybe TRBD1 (6 bases). The V end was cut by 1 base, the J end by 0 bases, with 14 bases between. This CDR3 is built from 17 residues. Germline loops: CDR1 SGHTA, CDR2 FQGNSA. The chain's CDR3 is CASSLVSGQISTDTQYF. CDR3 DNA: TGTGCCAGCAGCTTAGTCAGTGGACAGATAAGCACAGATACGCAGTATTTT.

V usage is TRBV28 and J usage is TRBJ1-1; D is ambiguous. The ends were cut back, 10 bases at V and 10 bases at J, with 22 bases in the middle. The CDR3 consists of 13 residues. Germline V gives CDR1 MDHEN, CDR2 SYDVKM. The CDR3 sequence: CATNRRGGRRAFF. CDR3 DNA: TGTGCCACCAACCGAAGAGGAGGGCGTAGAGCTTTCTTT.

This clone occurred a few times. The chain recombines TRBV15 with TRBJ2-5, with TRBD1 matching 9 bases. Germline V gives CDR1 LNHNV, CDR2 YYDKDF (reference sequence). V lost 4 bases, J lost 5 bases, and 8 bases stayed unmatched. CDR3 size: 15 residues. The CDR3 spells CATSKGGTGKETQYF. Here the CDR3 DNA reads TGTGCCACCAGCAAAGGCGGGACAGGGAAGGAGACCCAGTACTTC.

Only a few counts were recorded for this clone. This chain connects TRBV4-3 to TRBJ2-1, with 10 bases matching TRBD1. The V gene's germline CDR1 is LGHNA and CDR2 YSLEER. Germline trimming cut 5 bases from V and 5 bases from J; bases unmatched to any gene: 6. This CDR3 contains 15 residues. For the CDR3, the DNA is TGCGCCAGCAGCTCCCGGGACAGGGGTGACAATGAGCAGTTCTTC. This encodes CASSSRDRGDNEQFF.

This chain connects TRBV6-5 to TRBJ2-5; D ambiguous. CDR3 length equals 13 residues. V dropped 6 bases and J dropped 2 bases, with 10 bases sitting between them. Per germline, CDR1 MNHEY and CDR2 SVGAGI. CDR3 sequence reads: CASRMGRQETQYF. The CDR3 DNA sequence: TGTGCCAGCAGAATGGGCCGGCAAGAGACCCAGTACTTC.

The chain links TRBV28 to TRBJ2-1, with 8 nucleotides matching TRBD2. From germline, CDR1 is MDHEN and CDR2 SYDVKM. The V gene end was trimmed by 2 bases and the J gene end by 8 bases; junction bases not matched to a gene: 8. The CDR3 covers 15 residues. The CDR3 loop reads CASSLISGSKHEQFF. DNA for the CDR3: TGTGCCAGCAGTTTAATAAGCGGGAGTAAGCATGAGCAGTTCTTC.

V and J are TRBV7-3 and TRBJ1-4, with D possibly TRBD1 on 5 matching bases. This CDR3 has 16 amino acids. Germline V gives CDR1 SGHTA, CDR2 FQGTGA. V gave up 5 bases and J gave up 10 bases, with 23 bases separating them. The CDR3: CASSPDGPGKGAKLFF. The CDR3 nucleotides are TGTGCCAGCAGCCCCGATGGGCCAGGGAAGGGCGCAAAACTGTTTTTT.

V is TRBV27 and J is TRBJ1-2; no clear D gene. The CDR3 is made up of 13 amino acids. V dropped 2 bases and J dropped 6 bases, with 10 bases sitting between them. From germline, CDR1 is MNHEY and CDR2 SMNVEV (reference sequence). CDR3 in DNA: TGTGCCAGCAGTTTACTAGGGAGGGATGGCTACACCTTC. This encodes CASSLLGRDGYTF.

The V call is TRBV18, the J call TRBJ1-5; TRBD1 matches at 9 bases. Per the germline V gene, CDR1 is KGHSH and CDR2 is LQKENI. The CDR3 runs 14 residues. With V trimmed by 2 bases and J by 5 bases, 1 base remained unmatched. The CDR3 nucleotides read TGTGCCAGCTCACCAGGGGACAGGGATCAGCCCCAGCATTTT. Its translation: CASSPGDRDQPQHF.

The CDR3 nucleotides are TGTGCCAGCAGTTACCAGGGGGCTGGAAACGAAAAACTGTTTTTT. This sequence encodes CASSYQGAGNEKLFF. The chain joins TRBV6-5 to TRBJ1-4; TRBD1 aligns across 8 bases. The germline CDR1 and CDR2 sequences are MNHEY and SVGAGI. There are 15 residues in the CDR3. With V trimmed by 2 bases and J by 8 bases, 7 bases remained unmatched.

This clone has more than one count but fewer than ten. The junction and the germline gene differ at one end; a read error may be behind it. This sequence joins TRBV19 and TRBJ2-2; D gene unclear. Per germline, CDR1 LNHDA and CDR2 SQIVND (reference sequence). The CDR3 contains 15 residues. The CDR3 is CASSIRSGYTGELFF. The CDR3 nucleotides are TGTGCCAGCAGTATCCGGTCAGGTTACACCGGGGAGCTGTTTTTT.

This chain connects TRBV30 to TRBJ2-3, with 7 bases matching TRBD2. The CDR3 runs 14 residues. CDR1 GTSNPN and CDR2 SVGIG come from the germline V gene (reference sequence). V lost 2 bases and J lost 6; bases outside the gene matches: 8. The CDR3: CAWSRQGGLDTQYF. Here the CDR3 DNA reads TGTGCCTGGAGTAGGCAGGGAGGGTTGGATACGCAGTATTTT.

This clone was seen more than once but under ten times. V usage is TRBV5-1 and J usage is TRBJ2-1; 7 bases fit TRBD1. Germline trimming cut 5 bases from V and 9 bases from J; bases unmatched to any gene: 5. The CDR3 covers 12 residues. Looked up from germline, CDR1 is SGHRS and CDR2 is YFSETQ. The CDR3 loop is CASSDRDSEQFF. The CDR3, as DNA: TGCGCCAGCAGTGACAGGGACAGTGAGCAGTTCTTC.

This clone was detected a few times. The V gene is TRBV19, the J gene TRBJ2-3; possibly TRBD1 for D (5 bases). CDR1 is LNHDA and CDR2 is SQIVND in the germline V gene (reference sequence). The CDR3 sequence is 15 residues long. Trimming left V 3 bases short and J 0 bases short, with 10 bases between. The CDR3 sequence is CASSIRGDSTDTQYF. The CDR3, as DNA: TGTGCCAGTAGTATTAGGGGCGATAGCACAGATACGCAGTATTTT.

This clone has a handful of counts. The rearrangement joins TRBV28 to TRBJ2-7; unclear D gene. This CDR3 comprises 17 residues. Trimming removed 3 bases from V and 0 bases from J, with 18 bases in between. Germline V gene lookup returns CDR1 MDHEN and CDR2 SYDVKM. The CDR3 spells CASSFSWRNRISYEQYF. The CDR3 nucleotides read TGTGCCAGCAGTTTTTCTTGGAGAAATAGAATCTCCTACGAGCAGTACTTC. Full variable domain (outside the CDR3, taken from reference TRBV28 and TRBJ2-7): DVKVTQSSRYLVKRTGEKVFLECVQDMDHENMFWYRQDPGLGLRLIYFSYDVKMKEKGDIPEGYSVSREKKERFSLILESASTNQTSMYLCASSFSWRNRISYEQYFGPGTRLTVT.

This clone has a single count. This rearrangement joins TRBV7-3 to TRBJ2-7, with D possibly matching TRBD1 (7 bases). The V gene lost 9 bases and the J gene lost 5 bases, with 17 bases spanning the gap. Per germline, CDR1 SGHTA and CDR2 FQGTGA. The CDR3 runs 13 residues. CDR3 sequence: CASFSEGAHEQYF. The CDR3, as DNA: TGTGCCAGTTTTTCGGAGGGGGCCCACGAGCAGTACTTC.

The J gene is TRBJ2-1, the V gene TRBV9; 11 nucleotides match TRBD2. This CDR3 region has 19 residues. Germline CDR1 and CDR2: SGDLS and YYNGEE. Trimming removed 3 bases from V and 1 base from J; junction bases left unmatched: 12. The CDR3 is CASSARITTSGISYNEQFF. In DNA, the CDR3 is TGTGCCAGCAGCGCCCGAATCACGACTAGCGGGATTTCCTACAATGAGCAGTTCTTC.

The chain recombines TRBV21-1 with TRBJ2-5; the D call TRBD1 from the table was never checked on the DNA. TRBV21-1 is listed as a pseudogene. CDR3 length: 16 residues. The CDR3, as DNA: TGTGCCAGCAGCAAAGCGGGAGTTTCTGACAGGGCGACCCAGTACTTC. Encoded protein: CASSKAGVSDRATQYF.

The V call is TRBV11-2, the J call TRBJ2-7, with D perhaps TRBD2 (7 bases). Trimming left V 5 bases short and J 0 bases short, with 17 bases between. CDR3 length equals 16 residues. CDR1 and CDR2 from the germline V gene are SGHAT and FQNNGV. The CDR3 loop is CASSQIGGPSSYEQYF. The CDR3, as DNA: TGTGCCAGCAGCCAGATCGGGGGGCCGAGCTCCTACGAGCAGTACTTC.

This clone turned up a few times. The V gene is TRBV5-5, the J gene TRBJ2-7; 7 bases fit TRBD1. V lost 3 bases and J lost 0; bases outside the gene matches: 9. The length of the CDR3 is 16 residues. Per the germline V gene, CDR1 is SGHKS and CDR2 is YYEKEE (reference sequence). The CDR3 DNA sequence: TGTGCCAGCAGCTGGACAGGCACCCTCTACTCCTACGAGCAGTACTTC. This encodes CASSWTGTLYSYEQYF.

This clone was counted once. The chain couples TRBV18 to TRBJ2-3; TRBD1 matches 9 bases. The germline gives CDR1 KGHSH, CDR2 LQKENI. The V gene end was trimmed by 6 bases and the J gene end by 3 bases; junction bases not matched to a gene: 1. The CDR3 has 13 amino acids. CDR3: CASSGTGTDTQYF. The CDR3 DNA is TGTGCCAGCTCCGGGACAGGGACAGATACGCAGTATTTT.

This clone was seen a few times. J is TRBJ1-5 and V is TRBV30; TRBD1 agrees at 9 bases. With V trimmed by 1 base and J by 9 bases, 7 bases remained unmatched. Germline V CDR1 and CDR2: GTSNPN, SVGIG (reference sequence). CDR3 length: 14 residues. CDR3 coding DNA: TGTGCCTGGAGTGCCGGACAGGGACAGGGGCCCCAGCATTTT. Translating gives CAWSAGQGQGPQHF.

This clone was seen a handful of times. The chain links TRBV29-1 to TRBJ1-2; 7 nucleotides match TRBD1. Trimming removed 7 bases from V and 4 bases from J; junction bases left unmatched: 12. Germline V gives CDR1 SQVTM, CDR2 ANQGSEA. The CDR3 loop spans 14 amino acids. DNA for the CDR3: TGCAGCGCTGGGGGGACAGCGTCTCTCTATGGCTACACCTTC. This sequence encodes CSAGGTASLYGYTF.